The rows below give T cell receptor beta chains drawn from one sample of a study of cytomegalovirus exposure and HLA in healthy donors. Profiling relied on immunoSEQ multiplex PCR, and the TCRdb table lists in-frame clones only, not all of them. In total, the table holds 150,000 to 200,000 clones. What was sequenced was PBMCs. Every receptor here comes from an older woman in good health and CMV-seronegative. The CDR3 runs from the conserved cysteine through the conserved F or W. A D gene is named only where the DNA matches it firmly.

D gene: TRBD1
V gene: TRBV7-3
J gene: TRBJ2-2
CDR3 DNA: TGTGCCAGCAGCATCACAGGGGGAAAAGGGACCGGGGAGCTGTTTTTT
CDR3 protein: CASSITGGKGTGELFF

D gene: .
V gene: TRBV9
J gene: TRBJ2-1
CDR3 DNA: TGTGCCAGCAGCTCGGCGAGGGGGGGGAGCTCCTACAATGAGCAGTTCTTC
CDR3 protein: CASSSARGGSSYNEQFF

D gene: .
V gene: TRBV19
J gene: TRBJ2-3
CDR3 DNA: TGTGCCAGTAGTGCGCCCCGGAGGGATACGCAGTATTTT
CDR3 protein: CASSAPRRDTQYF

D gene: .
V gene: TRBV7-3
J gene: TRBJ2-2
CDR3 DNA: TGTGCCAGCAGCTTAAGCCCAGTCTCCGGGGAGCTGTTTTTT
CDR3 protein: CASSLSPVSGELFF

D gene: TRBD2
V gene: TRBV5-6
J gene: TRBJ2-1
CDR3 DNA: TGTGCCAGCAGCACGTCCGGCACTAGCGGCCTTTACAATGAGCAGTTCTTC
CDR3 protein: CASSTSGTSGLYNEQFF

D gene: .
V gene: TRBV7-9
J gene: TRBJ1-3
CDR3 DNA: TGTGCCAGCAGCTCAGACGACAACTCTGGAAACACCATATATTTT
CDR3 protein: CASSSDDNSGNTIYF

D gene: .
V gene: TRBV5-4
J gene: TRBJ1-1
CDR3 DNA: TGTGCCAGCAGCTCCCCGAGATTTGAAGCTTTCTTT
CDR3 protein: CASSSPRFEAFF

D gene: TRBD1
V gene: TRBV7-9
J gene: TRBJ2-5
CDR3 DNA: TGTGCCAGCAGCTCCGGGACAGGGGGCCTTGAGACCCAGTACTTC
CDR3 protein: CASSSGTGGLETQYF

D gene: .
V gene: TRBV6-6
J gene: TRBJ2-3
CDR3 DNA: TGTGCCAGCAGTTACGGCGGGACAGATACGCAGTATTTT
CDR3 protein: CASSYGGTDTQYF

D gene: TRBD2
V gene: TRBV6-5
J gene: TRBJ2-2
CDR3 DNA: TGTGCCAGCGTAGCGGGAGGATCCACCGGGGAGCTGTTTTTT
CDR3 protein: CASVAGGSTGELFF

D gene: .
V gene: TRBV19
J gene: TRBJ1-1
CDR3 DNA: TGTGCCAGTAGTACCTACCTGGGACTCACTGAAGCTTTCTTT
CDR3 protein: CASSTYLGLTEAFF

D gene: TRBD1
V gene: TRBV20-1
J gene: TRBJ2-1
CDR3 DNA: TGCAGTGCTGCTCGGGACAGCCAGTTCTTC
CDR3 protein: CSAARDSQFF

D gene: TRBD2
V gene: TRBV5-4
J gene: TRBJ2-3
CDR3 DNA: TGTGCCAGCAGCTATGGACTAGCAGCAGATACGCAGTATTTT
CDR3 protein: CASSYGLAADTQYF

D gene: TRBD1
V gene: TRBV7-8
J gene: TRBJ2-1
CDR3 DNA: TGTGCCAGCAGCCGACAGGGTCCCCCCTACAATGAGCAGTTCTTC
CDR3 protein: CASSRQGPPYNEQFF

D gene: .
V gene: TRBV19
J gene: TRBJ2-7
CDR3 DNA: TGTGCCAGTAGCCTCGGGGTTGCCTACGAGCAGTACTTC
CDR3 protein: CASSLGVAYEQYF

D gene: .
V gene: TRBV6-6
J gene: TRBJ1-2
CDR3 DNA: TGTGCCAGCAGTCGGGAAGGGTATGGCTACACCTTC
CDR3 protein: CASSREGYGYTF

D gene: TRBD2
V gene: TRBV14
J gene: TRBJ2-7
CDR3 DNA: TGTGCCAGCAGGCAAGGGCTAGCGGGAAGCTACGAGCAGTACTTC
CDR3 protein: CASRQGLAGSYEQYF

D gene: TRBD1
V gene: TRBV28
J gene: TRBJ2-4
CDR3 DNA: TGTGCCAGCAGTACGATAACAGGGGGCGAAGATACTCAGTACTTC
CDR3 protein: CASSTITGGEDTQYF

D gene: TRBD1
V gene: TRBV4-1
J gene: TRBJ2-6
CDR3 DNA: TGCGCCAGCAGCCAAGATCCGGGACAGGGATGGGCTGGGGCCAACGTCCTGACTTTC
CDR3 protein: CASSQDPGQGWAGANVLTF

D gene: TRBD2
V gene: TRBV11-2
J gene: TRBJ2-2
CDR3 DNA: TGTGCCAGCAGCTTAATTCGCGGTCTAGCGGCGAACACCGGGGAGCTGTTTTTT
CDR3 protein: CASSLIRGLAANTGELFF

D gene: .
V gene: TRBV27
J gene: TRBJ2-2
CDR3 DNA: TGTGCCAGCAAGTGGAGGGGGCTTTTGGGGGAGCTGTTTTTT
CDR3 protein: CASKWRGLLGELFF

D gene: TRBD1
V gene: TRBV18
J gene: TRBJ1-1
CDR3 DNA: TGTGCCAGCTCACCCGCGACAGGGGCGACTCTGAACACTGAAGCTTTCTTT
CDR3 protein: CASSPATGATLNTEAFF

D gene: TRBD2
V gene: TRBV29-1
J gene: TRBJ2-5
CDR3 DNA: TGCAGCGTTCAAGGACTAGCCCCCGAGACCCAGTACTTC
CDR3 protein: CSVQGLAPETQYF

D gene: TRBD1
V gene: TRBV5-1
J gene: TRBJ1-1
CDR3 DNA: TGCGCCAGCAGCCCGGGGACAGGGAGCGAACCTGAAGCTTTCTTT
CDR3 protein: CASSPGTGSEPEAFF